A selection of T cell receptor beta chains follows, all from one sample in a study of CD8+ T cells in alopecia areata. Generated by immunoSEQ multiplex PCR, the TCRdb table keeps only in-frame clones and is missing some. The sample includes 150,000 to 250,000 clones, 45% to 65% of them seen just once. Sample: CD4+ T cells sorted from blood, taken at week 4, from a patient treated with tofacitinib. Receptor source: a human donor with alopecia areata. Each CDR3 is given with its conserved first and last residue. A D gene is named only where the DNA matches it firmly. Expanded clones are given a class, and other clones once, few, many or no size at all.

d_gene	abundance	j_gene	v_gene	CDR3nt	CDR3aa
NA	few	TRBJ2-7	TRBV11-1	TGTGCCAGCAGCATGCCGCCTCCCTACGAGCAGTACTTC	CASSMPPPYEQYF
TRBD2	few	TRBJ2-1	TRBV2	TGTGCCAGCGGCTCCAGCGGGGGTCGGGGTGAGCAGTTCTTC	CASGSSGGRGEQFF
NA	NA	TRBJ2-7	TRBV30	TGTGCCTGGAGTGGGGTCCCGAGCTCCTACGAGCAGTACTTC	CAWSGVPSSYEQYF
NA	NA	TRBJ1-2	TRBV25-1	TGTGCCAGCAGTGAGCCCCGGAGTCCTAACTATGGCTACACCTTC	CASSEPRSPNYGYTF
NA	NA	TRBJ2-7	TRBV30	TGTGCCTGGAGTTATGGACGGTACTACGAGCAGTACTTC	CAWSYGRYYEQYF
TRBD1	few	TRBJ2-2	TRBV28	TGTGCCAGCAGCCCGGGGGACAGGGGAAACACCGGGGAGCTGTTTTTT	CASSPGDRGNTGELFF
TRBD1	NA	TRBJ1-1	TRBV5-1	TGCGCCAGCAGCTTGGGGCAGGGGGCCGCTGAAGCTTTCTTT	CASSLGQGAAEAFF
TRBD1	NA	TRBJ2-7	TRBV25-1	TGTGCCAGCAGTGCCGGGACAGGGCTGTACGAGCAGTACTTC	CASSAGTGLYEQYF
TRBD2	NA	TRBJ2-2	TRBV5-4	TGTGCCAGCAGCTCGTCCGGGGGGGCCTACACCGGGGAGCTGTTTTTT	CASSSSGGAYTGELFF
NA	NA	TRBJ1-5	TRBV7-2	TGTGCCAGCAGCTCCAGTGGAGCCCGGAGTTATCAGCCCCAGCATTTT	CASSSSGARSYQPQHF
NA	few	TRBJ1-2	TRBV6-1	TGTGCCAGCACCTGGAGTCCAGACGGAGGATATGGCTACACCTTC	CASTWSPDGGYGYTF
NA	NA	TRBJ1-1	TRBV18	TGTGCCAGCTCCGAATATAGTGGACAGCTGAACACTGAAGCTTTCTTT	CASSEYSGQLNTEAFF
NA	NA	TRBJ2-4	TRBV30	TGTGCCTGGAGTGTGGGTCTGGAGGGAGACATTCAGTACTTC	CAWSVGLEGDIQYF
TRBD1	NA	TRBJ1-2	TRBV2	TGTGCCAGCAGTGAAGCGGGACAGGGCCGATATGGCTACACCTTC	CASSEAGQGRYGYTF
NA	NA	TRBJ1-1	TRBV29-1	TGCAGCGTTGAACTCGGACAGAACACTGAAGCTTTCTTT	CSVELGQNTEAFF
TRBD1	once	TRBJ2-1	TRBV29-1	TGCAGCGTTGCAGGACAGGGGTTTGAGCAGTTCTTC	CSVAGQGFEQFF
TRBD1	NA	TRBJ2-2	TRBV29-1	TGCAGCGCCCGGACAGGGGGCAGGGGCGGGGAGCTGTTTTTT	CSARTGGRGGELFF
TRBD1	few	TRBJ1-4	TRBV28	TGTGCCAGCAGCTACAGGGGTGGAAAACTGTTTTTT	CASSYRGGKLFF
NA	NA	TRBJ2-2	TRBV15	TGTGCCACCAGCAGGTCCGCCGGGGAGCTGTTTTTT	CATSRSAGELFF
NA	NA	TRBJ1-6	TRBV5-1	TGCGCCAGCAGCTGGTCGGATAATTCACCCCTCCACTTT	CASSWSDNSPLHF
NA	NA	TRBJ2-3	TRBV27	TGTGCCAGCAGTTTGGTCGGCCTAAGCACAGATACGCAGTATTTT	CASSLVGLSTDTQYF
TRBD1	NA	TRBJ1-5	TRBV30	TGTGCCTTACAGGGGGGAAGAGGTCAGCCCCAGCATTTT	CALQGGRGQPQHF
TRBD2	NA	TRBJ2-3	TRBV29-1	TGCAGCGTGTCAAGCGGGGGGGCTTTCACAGATACGCAGTATTTT	CSVSSGGAFTDTQYF
TRBD1	NA	TRBJ1-1	TRBV30	TGTGCCTGGAGGGGGGACAGGGAATACACTGAAGCTTTCTTT	CAWRGDREYTEAFF
NA	few	TRBJ1-5	TRBV7-2	TGTGCCAGCAGCTTACGATGGGATCAGCCCCAGCATTTT	CASSLRWDQPQHF
NA	NA	TRBJ2-5	TRBV7-2	TGTGCCAGCAGCTTTCTTAAGGCTAGCTCAGAGACCCAGTACTTC	CASSFLKASSETQYF
NA	NA	TRBJ1-2	TRBV7-9	TGTGCCAGCAGCTTAGACGGGTCGCGATATGGCTACACCTTC	CASSLDGSRYGYTF
NA	NA	TRBJ2-5	TRBV2	TGTGCCAGCAGTCCGGACTATCAAGAGACCCAGTACTTC	CASSPDYQETQYF
NA	NA	TRBJ1-5	TRBV29-1	TGCAGCGTTTATGAGGGGTATAGCAATCAGCCCCAGCATTTT	CSVYEGYSNQPQHF
NA	few	TRBJ1-5	TRBV30	TGTGCCTGGAGTGTAGGGGAGAGTCAGCCCCAGCATTTT	CAWSVGESQPQHF
TRBD2	few	TRBJ2-1	TRBV7-9	TGTGCCAGCGCTGGGAGCGGGGGCCTAGCGGCTCTCTTC	CASAGSGGLAALF
NA	many	TRBJ1-4	TRBV7-6	TGTGCCAGCAGCCCCTCTGGGGGGAGGGGAAGTGAAAAACTGTTTTTT	CASSPSGGRGSEKLFF
NA	NA	TRBJ1-1	TRBV7-8	TGTGCCAGTGGACAGCTTAACACTGAAGCTTTCTTT	CASGQLNTEAFF
NA	NA	TRBJ2-7	TRBV7-2	TGTGCCAGCAGCCCGACGAATCAGGCTGGGGAGCAGTACTTC	CASSPTNQAGEQYF